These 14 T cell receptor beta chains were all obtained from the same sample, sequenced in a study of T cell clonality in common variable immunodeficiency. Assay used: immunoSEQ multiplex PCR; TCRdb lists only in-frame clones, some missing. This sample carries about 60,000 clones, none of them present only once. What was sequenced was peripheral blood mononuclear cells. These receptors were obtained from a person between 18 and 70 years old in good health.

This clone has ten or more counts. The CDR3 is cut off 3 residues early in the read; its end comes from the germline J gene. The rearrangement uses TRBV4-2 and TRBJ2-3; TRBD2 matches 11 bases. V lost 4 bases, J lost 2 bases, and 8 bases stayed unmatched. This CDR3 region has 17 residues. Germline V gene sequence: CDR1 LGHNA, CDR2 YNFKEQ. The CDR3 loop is CASSPSLAGGATDTQYF. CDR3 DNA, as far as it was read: TGTGCCAGCAGCCCCTCTCTAGCGGGAGGCGCCACAGATACG.

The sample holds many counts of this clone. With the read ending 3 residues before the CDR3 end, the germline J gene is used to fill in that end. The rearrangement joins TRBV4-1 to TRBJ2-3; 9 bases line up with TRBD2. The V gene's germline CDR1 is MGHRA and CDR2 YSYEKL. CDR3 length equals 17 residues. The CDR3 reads CASSRSGRGGDPGTQYF. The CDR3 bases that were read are TGCGCCAGCAGCCGTAGCGGGAGAGGAGGGGACCCTGGGACG.

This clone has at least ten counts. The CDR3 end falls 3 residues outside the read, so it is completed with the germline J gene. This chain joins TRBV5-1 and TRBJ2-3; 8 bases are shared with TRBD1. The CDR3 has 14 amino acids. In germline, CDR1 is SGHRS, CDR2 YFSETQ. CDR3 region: CASSLVGDRPSQYF. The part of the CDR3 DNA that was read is TGCGCCAGCAGCTTGGTGGGGGACAGGCCTTCG.

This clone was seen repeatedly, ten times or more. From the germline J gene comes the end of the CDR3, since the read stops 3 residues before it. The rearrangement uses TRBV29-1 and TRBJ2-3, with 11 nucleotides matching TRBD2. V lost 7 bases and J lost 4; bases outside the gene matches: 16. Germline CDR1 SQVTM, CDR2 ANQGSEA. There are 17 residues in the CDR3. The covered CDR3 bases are TGCAGCGGAAGGGGACTAGCGGCCACCTCAGGCGCAGATACG. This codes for CSGRGLAATSGADT. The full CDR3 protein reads CSGRGLAATSGADTQYF.

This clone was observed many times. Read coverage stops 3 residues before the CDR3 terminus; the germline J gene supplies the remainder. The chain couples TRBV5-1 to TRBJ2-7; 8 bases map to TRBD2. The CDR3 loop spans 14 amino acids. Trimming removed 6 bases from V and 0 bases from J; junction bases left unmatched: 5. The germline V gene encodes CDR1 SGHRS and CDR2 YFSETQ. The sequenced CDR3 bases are TGCGCCAGCAATCCGGGGGGGACCTCCTACGAG. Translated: CASNPGGTSYE. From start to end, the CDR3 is CASNPGGTSYEQYF. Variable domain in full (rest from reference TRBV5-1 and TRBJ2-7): KAGVTQTPRYLIKTRGQQVTLSCSPISGHRSVSWYQQTPGQGLQFLFEYFSETQRNKGNFPGRFSGRQFSNSRSEMNVSTLELGDSALYLCASNPGGTSYEQYFGPGTRLTVT.

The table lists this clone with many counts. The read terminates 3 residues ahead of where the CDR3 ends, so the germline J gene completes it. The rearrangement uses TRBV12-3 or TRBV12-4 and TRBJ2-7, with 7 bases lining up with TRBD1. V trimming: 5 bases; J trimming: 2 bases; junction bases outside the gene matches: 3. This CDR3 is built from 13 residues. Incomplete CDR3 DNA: TGTGCCAGCAGTCAACAGGGGACCTACGAG. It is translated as CASSQQGTYE. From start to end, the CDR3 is CASSQQGTYEQYF.

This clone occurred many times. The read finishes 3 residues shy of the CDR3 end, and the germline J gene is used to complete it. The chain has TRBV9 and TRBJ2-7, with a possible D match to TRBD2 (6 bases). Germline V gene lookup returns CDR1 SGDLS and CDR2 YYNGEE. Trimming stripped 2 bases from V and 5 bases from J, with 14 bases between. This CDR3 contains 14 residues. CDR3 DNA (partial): TGTGCCAGCAGCGTTGGGCTAGCGCCCCACGAG. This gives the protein CASSVGLAPHE. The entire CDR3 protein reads CASSVGLAPHEQYF.

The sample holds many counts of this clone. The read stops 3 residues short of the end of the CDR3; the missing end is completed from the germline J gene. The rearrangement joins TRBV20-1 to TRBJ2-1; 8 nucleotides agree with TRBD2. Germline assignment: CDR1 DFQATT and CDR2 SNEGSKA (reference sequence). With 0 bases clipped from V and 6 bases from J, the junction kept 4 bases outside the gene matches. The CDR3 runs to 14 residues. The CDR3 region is CSARDRTSLNEQFF. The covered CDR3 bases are TGCAGTGCTAGAGATAGGACTAGCCTCAATGAG.

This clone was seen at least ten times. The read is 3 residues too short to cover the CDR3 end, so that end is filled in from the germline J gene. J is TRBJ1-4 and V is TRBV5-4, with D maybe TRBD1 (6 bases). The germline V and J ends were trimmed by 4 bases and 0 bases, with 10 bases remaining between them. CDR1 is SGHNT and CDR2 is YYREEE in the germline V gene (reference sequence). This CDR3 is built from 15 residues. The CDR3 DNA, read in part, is TGTGCCAGCAGCCCCCAGGGGACAACTAATGAAAAA. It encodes CASSPQGTTNEK. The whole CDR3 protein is CASSPQGTTNEKLFF.

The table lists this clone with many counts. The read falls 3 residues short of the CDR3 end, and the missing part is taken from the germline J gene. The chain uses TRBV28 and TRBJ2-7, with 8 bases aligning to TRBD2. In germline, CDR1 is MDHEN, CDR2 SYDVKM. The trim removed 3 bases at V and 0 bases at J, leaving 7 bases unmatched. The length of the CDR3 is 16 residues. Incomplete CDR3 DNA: TGTGCCAGCAGTTTCCCCCAACTAGCGGCCTCCTACGAG. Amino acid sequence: CASSFPQLAASYE. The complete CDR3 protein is CASSFPQLAASYEQYF. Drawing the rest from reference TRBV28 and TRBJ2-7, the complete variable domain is DVKVTQSSRYLVKRTGEKVFLECVQDMDHENMFWYRQDPGLGLRLIYFSYDVKMKEKGDIPEGYSVSREKKERFSLILESASTNQTSMYLCASSFPQLAASYEQYFGPGTRLTVT.

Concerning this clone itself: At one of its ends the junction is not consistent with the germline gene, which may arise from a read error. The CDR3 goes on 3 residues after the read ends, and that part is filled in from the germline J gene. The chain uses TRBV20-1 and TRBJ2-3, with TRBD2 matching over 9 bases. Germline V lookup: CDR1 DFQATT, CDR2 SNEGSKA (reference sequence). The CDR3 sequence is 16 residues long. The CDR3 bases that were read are TGCAGTGCCACTAATCTAGCGGGAATAAGCACAGGTACG. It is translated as CSATNLAGISTGT. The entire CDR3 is CSATNLAGISTGTQYF.

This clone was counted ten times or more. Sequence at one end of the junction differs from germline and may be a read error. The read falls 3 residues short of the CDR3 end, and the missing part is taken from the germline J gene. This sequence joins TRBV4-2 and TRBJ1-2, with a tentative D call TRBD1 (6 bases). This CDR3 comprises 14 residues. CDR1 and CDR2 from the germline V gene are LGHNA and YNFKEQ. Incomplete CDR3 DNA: TGCGCCAGCAGCCCAGGGGACACTGGCTATGGC. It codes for CASSPGDTGYG. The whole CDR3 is CASSPGDTGYGYTF.

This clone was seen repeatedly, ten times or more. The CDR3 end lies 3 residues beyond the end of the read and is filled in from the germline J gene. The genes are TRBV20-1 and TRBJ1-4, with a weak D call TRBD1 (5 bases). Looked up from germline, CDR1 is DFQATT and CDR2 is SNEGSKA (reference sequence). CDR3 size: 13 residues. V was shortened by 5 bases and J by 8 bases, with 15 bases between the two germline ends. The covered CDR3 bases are TGCAGTGCTCCTCGGGGGGTCGACGAAAAA. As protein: CSAPRGVDEK. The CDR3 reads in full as CSAPRGVDEKLFF.

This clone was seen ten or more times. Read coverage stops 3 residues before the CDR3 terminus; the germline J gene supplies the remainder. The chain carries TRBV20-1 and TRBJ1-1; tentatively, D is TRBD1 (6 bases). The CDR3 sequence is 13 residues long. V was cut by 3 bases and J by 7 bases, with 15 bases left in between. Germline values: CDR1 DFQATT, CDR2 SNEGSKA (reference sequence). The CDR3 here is CSASIWGRNEAFF. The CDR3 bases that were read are TGCAGTGCTAGTATTTGGGGGCGCAATGAA.